This T cell receptor (beta chain) was recovered during a study of shared clonotypes between healthy human individuals. General observations from the study: Rarefaction exposed incomplete sorted-subset sequencing despite large depth.

Authors' data handling: Filtering differed because ImmunoSEQ produced junction-only sequences that carried no quality scores. Produced via immunoSEQ multiplex PCR; TCRdb's table is partial and in-frame only. V, J and clone size reflect that table, while D and trimming were determined from the DNA. The sample has a few million clones, around 92% seen once; the top ten hold approximately 0.41%. Looked up from germline, CDR1 is SGHRS and CDR2 is YFSETQ. The CDR3 runs to 15 residues. Trimming removed 1 base from V and 0 bases from J, with 8 bases in between. A word on this clone: Its matching antigen is unknown.

This TCR was sampled from a man in his late teens or twenties in good health. Some clones in this sample may be carry-over from other donors' samples. The gene calls are TRBV5-1 and TRBJ1-3; D is unclear. What was sequenced was naive CD4+ T cells from PBMCs. The subset: CD45RA+ positively selected. CDR3: CASSLNVVSGNTIYF. DNA for the CDR3: TGCGCCAGCAGCTTGAATGTCGTCTCTGGAAACACCATATATTTT.